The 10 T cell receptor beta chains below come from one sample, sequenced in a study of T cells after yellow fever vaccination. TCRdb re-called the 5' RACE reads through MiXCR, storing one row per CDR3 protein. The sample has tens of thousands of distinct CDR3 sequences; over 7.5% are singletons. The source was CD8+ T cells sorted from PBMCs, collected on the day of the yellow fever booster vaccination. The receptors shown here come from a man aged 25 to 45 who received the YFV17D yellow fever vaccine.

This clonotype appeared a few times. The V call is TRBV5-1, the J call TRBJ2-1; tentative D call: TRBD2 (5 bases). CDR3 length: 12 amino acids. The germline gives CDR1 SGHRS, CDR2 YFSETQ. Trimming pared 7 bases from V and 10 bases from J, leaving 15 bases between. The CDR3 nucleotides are TGCGCCAGCTCCACCACTGAGGGCGAGCAGTTCTTC. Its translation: CASSTTEGEQFF.

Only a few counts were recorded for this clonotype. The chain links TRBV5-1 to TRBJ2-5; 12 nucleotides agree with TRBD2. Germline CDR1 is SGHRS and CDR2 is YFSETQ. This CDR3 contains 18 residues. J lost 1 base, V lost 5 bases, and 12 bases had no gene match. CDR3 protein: CASRPGLAGPGVQETQYF. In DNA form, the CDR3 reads TGCGCCAGCAGGCCGGGACTAGCGGGCCCCGGGGTCCAAGAGACCCAGTACTTC.

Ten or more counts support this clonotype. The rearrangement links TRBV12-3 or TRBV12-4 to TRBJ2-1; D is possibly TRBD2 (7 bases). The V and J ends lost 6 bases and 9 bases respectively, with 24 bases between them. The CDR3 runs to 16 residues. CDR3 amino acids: CASRKGGDEMEGEQFF. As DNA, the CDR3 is TGTGCCAGCAGAAAGGGGGGGGACGAAATGGAGGGTGAGCAGTTCTTC.

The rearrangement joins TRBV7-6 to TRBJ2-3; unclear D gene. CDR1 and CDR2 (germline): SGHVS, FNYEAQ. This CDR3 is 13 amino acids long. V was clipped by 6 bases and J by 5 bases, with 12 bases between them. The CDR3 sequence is CASSQGWRDTQYF. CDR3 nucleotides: TGTGCCAGCAGTCAAGGATGGCGAGATACGCAGTATTTT.

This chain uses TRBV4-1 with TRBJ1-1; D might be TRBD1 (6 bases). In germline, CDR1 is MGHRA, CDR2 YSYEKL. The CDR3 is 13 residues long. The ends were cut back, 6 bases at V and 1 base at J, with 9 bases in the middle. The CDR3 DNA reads TGCGCCAGCAGGGGGGCAGCGAACACTGAAGCTTTCTTT. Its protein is CASRGAANTEAFF.

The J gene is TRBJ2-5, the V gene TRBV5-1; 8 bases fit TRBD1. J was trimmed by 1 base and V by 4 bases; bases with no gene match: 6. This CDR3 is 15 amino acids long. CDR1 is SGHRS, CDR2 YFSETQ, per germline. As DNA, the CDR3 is TGCGCCAGCAGCCTAGACAGGGGAGGCCAAGAGACCCAGTACTTC. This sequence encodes CASSLDRGGQETQYF.

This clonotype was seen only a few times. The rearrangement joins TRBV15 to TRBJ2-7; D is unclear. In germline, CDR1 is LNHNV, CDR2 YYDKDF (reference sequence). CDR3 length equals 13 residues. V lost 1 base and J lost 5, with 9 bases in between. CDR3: CATSRGFSDEQYF. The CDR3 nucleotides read TGTGCCACCAGCAGAGGATTCAGTGACGAGCAGTACTTC.

DNA of the CDR3: TGTGCCAGCAGCGGGTGGGGAGGGTCGGGCAATCAGCCCCAGCATTTT. Protein: CASSGWGGSGNQPQHF. V and J are TRBV7-8 and TRBJ1-5; D ambiguous. The CDR3 totals 16 residues. With 5 bases removed from V and 2 bases from J, the gap between germline ends came to 16 bases. CDR1 is SGHVS, CDR2 FQNEAQ, per germline.

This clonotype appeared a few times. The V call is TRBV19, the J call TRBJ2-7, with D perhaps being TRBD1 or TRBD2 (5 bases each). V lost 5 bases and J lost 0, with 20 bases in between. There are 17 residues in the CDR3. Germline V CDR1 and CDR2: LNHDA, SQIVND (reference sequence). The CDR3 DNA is TGTGCCAGTAGTGAGGCCGGGACGCATAGCTACTCCTACGAGCAGTACTTC. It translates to CASSEAGTHSYSYEQYF.

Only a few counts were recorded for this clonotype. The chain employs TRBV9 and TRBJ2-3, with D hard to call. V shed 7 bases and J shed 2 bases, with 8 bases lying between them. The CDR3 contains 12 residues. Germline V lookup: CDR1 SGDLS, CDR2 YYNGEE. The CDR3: CASDANTDTQYF. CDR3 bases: TGTGCCAGCGACGCCAACACAGATACGCAGTATTTT.